This T cell receptor (beta chain) was sequenced in a study of metastatic and nonmetastatic thyroid tumors. Whole-study context: Malignant thyroid and benign thyroid patients provided blood and tumor or nodule tissue whose repertoires were compared. Study-wide results and caveats: Malignant thyroid tumors reportedly had TCR beta diversity that was significantly higher than in benign nodules, in blood and tumor.

In the source study's methods: Researchers built a distant-metastasis classifier for papillary thyroid cancer that drew on CDR3 differences across clinicopathological groups. TCRdb used MiXCR to call clones anew from the PCR reads. The V and J calls and clone size come from TCRdb's table, not from the authors' own analysis. In the table there are about 92,000 clones, under 15% of which are singletons. This CDR3 is built from 15 residues. Germline lookup yields CDR1 MNHNS and CDR2 SASEGT. Germline trimming cut 6 bases from V and 4 bases from J; bases unmatched to any gene: 9. In its sample, this clone was seen many times. Antigen specificity is unknown. Until they underwent thyroid surgery, no patient had received any treatment.

This sequence was found in a female donor with papillary thyroid cancer or a benign thyroid nodule (not recorded which). Some clones in this sample may be carry-over from other donors' samples. Sequences were obtained from blood. The chain combines TRBV6-1 with TRBJ1-3; 7 bases agree with TRBD1. The CDR3 reads CASRPDRVRGNTIYF. In nucleotides, the CDR3 is TGTGCCAGCAGACCCGACAGGGTTCGGGGAAACACCATATATTTT.